The 7 T cell receptor beta chains below all came from one sample that was sequenced in a study of shared clonotypes between healthy human individuals. The table came from immunoSEQ multiplex PCR; TCRdb's copy has only in-frame clones and leaves some out. Seen here are roughly 590,000 clones, just under 97% observed once, and the top ten hold around 0.11%. Naive CD8 cells lacked CD45RO, underwent positive selection for CCR7 and left out terminally differentiated effector memory CD45RA+ cells. The sequencing sample was made of naive CD8+ T cells sorted from blood. The receptors derive from a woman aged 30 to 39 in good health.

This clone has only one observation. The chain couples TRBV7-8 to TRBJ2-1; TRBD2 agrees at 9 bases. Germline V gene lookup returns CDR1 SGHVS and CDR2 FQNEAQ. There are 15 residues in the CDR3. V shed 0 bases and J 8 bases; nucleotides not matched to a gene: 5. CDR3 in DNA: TGTGCCAGCAGCTTAGCGGTTAGCGGGAGCGATGAGCAGTTCTTC. It specifies CASSLAVSGSDEQFF. Complete variable domain (other parts from reference TRBV7-8 and TRBJ2-1): GAGVSQSPRYKVAKRGQDVALRCDPISGHVSLFWYQQALGQGPEFLTYFQNEAQLDKSGLPSDRFFAERPEGSVSTLKIQRTQQEDSAVYLCASSLAVSGSDEQFFGPGTRLTVL.

This clone was observed once. CDR3 sequence (DNA): TGTGCCAGCACCGTGCAGGGGTTCGTTACAGATACGCAGTATTTT. Its translation is CASTVQGFVTDTQYF. The gene calls are TRBV28 and TRBJ2-3; weak D call: TRBD1 (6 bases). The CDR3 loop spans 15 amino acids. Germline V CDR1 and CDR2: MDHEN, SYDVKM. V was pared by 7 bases and J by 3 bases, with 17 bases between.

CDR3 in amino acids: CASSYSVDTDTQYF. The CDR3 coding sequence is TGTGCCAGCAGTTATTCGGTGGACACAGATACGCAGTATTTT. This chain joins TRBV6-5 and TRBJ2-3; D gene uncertain. CDR1 and CDR2 from the germline V gene are MNHEY and SVGAGI. The CDR3 is made up of 14 amino acids. Trimming took off 3 bases at V and 2 bases at J, with 9 bases between the two ends.

The chain is built from TRBV11-3 and TRBJ2-1, with D possibly called TRBD1 or TRBD2 (5 bases each). Trimming removed 3 bases from V and 3 bases from J, with 6 bases in between. The CDR3 length is 13 residues. Looked up from germline, CDR1 is SGHNT and CDR2 is YENEEA. The CDR3 bases are TGTGCCAGCAGCTTGGGGGACTACAATGAGCAGTTCTTC. Translation gives CASSLGDYNEQFF.

The chain combines TRBV9 with TRBJ2-7; 10 bases align to TRBD2. V gave up 4 bases and J gave up 3 bases; unmatched junction bases: 7. From germline, CDR1 is SGDLS and CDR2 YYNGEE. The CDR3 totals 15 residues. The CDR3 here is CASSIGAGGSYEQYF. The CDR3 DNA reads as TGTGCCAGCAGCATAGGAGCGGGAGGGAGCTACGAGCAGTACTTC.

As for this clone: Additional DNA sequences in this sample encode the identical CDR3. In DNA form, the CDR3 reads TGTGCCAGCAGCTTAGCGGGGGCATATGGCTACACCTTC. Translated, it gives CASSLAGAYGYTF. The chain joins TRBV7-9 to TRBJ1-2; D is possibly TRBD1 (6 bases). Germline loops: CDR1 SEHNR, CDR2 FQNEAQ (reference sequence). This CDR3 contains 13 residues. V shed 0 bases and J shed 5 bases, with 7 bases lying between them.

Comment on this clone: The same CDR3 arises from other DNA sequences in this sample as well. This chain joins TRBV7-9 and TRBJ1-5, with TRBD1 as a possible D gene (5 bases). The CDR3 totals 14 residues. The germline V gene encodes CDR1 SEHNR and CDR2 FQNEAQ (reference sequence). The V end lost 3 bases, the J end lost 1 base, and 7 bases lay between the germline ends. CDR3 coding DNA: TGTGCCAGCAGCTTTCAGGGAAGCAATCAGCCCCAGCATTTT. Its protein is CASSFQGSNQPQHF. Drawing the rest from reference TRBV7-9 and TRBJ1-5, the complete variable domain is DTGVSQNPRHKITKRGQNVTFRCDPISEHNRLYWYRQTLGQGPEFLTYFQNEAQLEKSRLLSDRFSAERPKGSFSTLEIQRTEQGDSAMYLCASSFQGSNQPQHFGDGTRLSIL.